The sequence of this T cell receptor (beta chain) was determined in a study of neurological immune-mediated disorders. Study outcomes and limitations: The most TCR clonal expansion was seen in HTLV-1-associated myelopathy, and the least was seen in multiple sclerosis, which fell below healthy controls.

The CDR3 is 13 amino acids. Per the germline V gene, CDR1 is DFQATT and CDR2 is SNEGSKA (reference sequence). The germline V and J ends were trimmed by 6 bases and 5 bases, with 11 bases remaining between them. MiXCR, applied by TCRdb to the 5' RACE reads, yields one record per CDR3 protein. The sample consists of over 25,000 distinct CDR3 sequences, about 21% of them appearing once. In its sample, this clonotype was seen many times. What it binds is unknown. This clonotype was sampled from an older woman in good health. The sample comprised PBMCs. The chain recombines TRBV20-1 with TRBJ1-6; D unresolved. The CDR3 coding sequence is TGCAGTGCGGTCAGCCTTCATAATTCACCCCTCCACTTT. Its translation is CSAVSLHNSPLHF.